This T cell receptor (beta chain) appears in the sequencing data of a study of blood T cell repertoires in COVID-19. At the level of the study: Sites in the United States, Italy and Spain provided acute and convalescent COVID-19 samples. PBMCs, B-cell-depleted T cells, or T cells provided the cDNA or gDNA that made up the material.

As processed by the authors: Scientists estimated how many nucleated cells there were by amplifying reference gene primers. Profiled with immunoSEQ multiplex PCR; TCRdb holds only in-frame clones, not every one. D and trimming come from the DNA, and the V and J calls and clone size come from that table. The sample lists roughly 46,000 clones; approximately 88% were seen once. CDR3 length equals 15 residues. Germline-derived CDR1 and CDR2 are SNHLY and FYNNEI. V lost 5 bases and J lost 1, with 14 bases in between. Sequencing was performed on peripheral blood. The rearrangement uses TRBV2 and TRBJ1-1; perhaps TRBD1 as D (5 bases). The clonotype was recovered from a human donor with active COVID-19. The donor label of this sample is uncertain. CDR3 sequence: CASSPRARTNTEAFF. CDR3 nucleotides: TGTGCCAGCAGTCCCAGGGCGAGGACGAACACTGAAGCTTTCTTT.